One and the same sample provided the 17 T cell receptor beta chains below, sequenced in a study of regulatory T cells in long-lasting Graves disease. Relying on iRepertoire HTBI primers and Arm-PCR of CDR3 regions, the team built TCR beta libraries. MiXCR, run by TCRdb on the multiplex PCR reads, gives a single entry per CDR3 protein. The sample includes about 540,000 distinct CDR3 sequences, about 14% of them seen just once. Indicated time point: newly diagnosed GD, antithyroid drugs for less than 3 months. After RNA was extracted from PBMCs, the TCR library was made from it. The same specimen was also included in a second study, on T cells in Graves' hyperthyroidism and ophthalmopathy.

The input for sequencing was peripheral blood mononuclear cells (PBMCs), taken at new diagnosis, from a patient treated with antithyroid drugs. The receptor source for this set is a man aged 25-45 years with Graves disease.

This clonotype was seen at least ten times. This sequence joins TRBV11-3 and TRBJ2-3; D unclear. The CDR3 covers 14 residues. CDR1 is SGHNT and CDR2 is YENEEA in the germline V gene. The V gene lost 3 bases and the J gene lost 2 bases, with 9 bases spanning the gap. Here the CDR3 reads CASSFEHATDTQYF. CDR3 bases: TGTGCCAGCAGCTTTGAACACGCCACAGATACGCAGTATTTT.

This clonotype was detected a few times. The rearrangement joins TRBV7-2 to TRBJ2-7; D may be TRBD2 (6 bases). CDR1 is SGHTA, CDR2 FQGNSA, per germline. Trimming removed 2 bases from V and 5 bases from J, with 13 bases in between. This CDR3 has 14 amino acids. For the CDR3, the DNA is TGTGCCAGCAGCTTACGGGACTCCCGCAACGAGCAGTACTTC. The encoded protein is CASSLRDSRNEQYF.

This clonotype showed up just once. CDR3 region: CASSQPGGRNTIYF. CDR3 sequence (DNA): TGCGCCAGCAGCCAACCAGGGGGTAGAAACACCATATATTTT. This rearrangement joins TRBV4-1 to TRBJ1-3, with 7 bases fitting TRBD1. V lost 2 bases, J lost 5 bases, and 3 bases stayed unmatched. The CDR3 runs to 14 residues. Germline V gene data show CDR1 as MGHRA and CDR2 as YSYEKL.

This clonotype has ten or more counts. The chain employs TRBV7-9 and TRBJ2-3; D uncertain. CDR3 length equals 8 residues. Germline loops: CDR1 SEHNR, CDR2 FQNEAQ (reference sequence). V lost 5 bases to trimming and J lost 10 bases, with 1 base between them. CDR3 residues: CASSPQYF. The CDR3 bases are TGTGCCAGCAGCCCGCAGTATTTT.

As DNA, the CDR3 is TGTGCCAGCAGTTACTCCCAGGGGCCGTATGGCTACACCTTC. Its protein is CASSYSQGPYGYTF. The chain joins TRBV6-2 or TRBV6-3 to TRBJ1-2; tentative D call: TRBD1 (6 bases). Germline CDR1 and CDR2: MNHEY and SVGEGT. The CDR3 spans 14 residues. V gave up 0 bases and J gave up 5 bases, with 10 bases separating them.

This rearrangement joins TRBV12-3 or TRBV12-4 to TRBJ2-1; 9 bases fit TRBD2. V gave up 6 bases and J gave up 7 bases; unmatched junction bases: 10. The CDR3 covers 15 residues. The CDR3 sequence is CASSQLAGTINEQFF. The CDR3 DNA is TGTGCCAGCAGCCAACTAGCGGGTACTATTAATGAGCAGTTCTTC.

This clonotype was detected only a few times. The V gene is TRBV7-9, the J gene TRBJ1-1, with D possibly being TRBD1 (6 bases). The CDR3 contains 13 residues. The germline V gene has CDR1 SEHNR and CDR2 FQNEAQ (reference sequence). The V gene lost 5 bases and the J gene lost 7 bases, with 14 bases spanning the gap. For the CDR3, the DNA is TGTGCCAGCAGCGACCGGGACACCGGTGAAGCTTTCTTT. Its translation is CASSDRDTGEAFF.

In this sample, this clonotype turned up many times. The chain employs TRBV29-1 and TRBJ2-3; 9 bases agree with TRBD1. Germline V gives CDR1 SQVTM, CDR2 ANQGSEA. With 6 bases clipped from V and 4 bases from J, the junction kept 5 bases outside the gene matches. The CDR3 is made up of 13 amino acids. CDR3 residues: CSVYRGRPDTQYF. In DNA form, the CDR3 reads TGCAGCGTATACAGGGGGCGTCCAGATACGCAGTATTTT.

This clonotype was counted ten times or more. The chain has TRBV6-5 and TRBJ2-1; 13 bases agree with TRBD2. Losses at the gene ends were 0 bases for V and 7 bases for J; bases not matched to a gene: 0. The CDR3 sequence is 15 residues long. Germline CDR1 reads MNHEY; CDR2 reads SVGAGI. The CDR3 DNA reads TGTGCCAGCAGTTACTCGACTAGCGGGAGGAATGAGCAGTTCTTC. Translated: CASSYSTSGRNEQFF.

This clonotype was seen only a few times. The gene calls are TRBV10-3 and TRBJ2-2; 10 bases align to TRBD1. Germline V CDR1 and CDR2: ENHRY, SYGVKD. The V segment lost 8 bases and the J segment 6 bases; nucleotides outside the gene matches: 9. CDR3 size: 15 residues. The CDR3 region is CAIGGQGGQAGELFF. The CDR3 bases are TGTGCCATCGGTGGACAGGGGGGCCAGGCCGGGGAGCTGTTTTTT.

This clonotype was picked up many times. The J gene is TRBJ2-5, the V gene TRBV30, with D hard to call. The germline gives CDR1 GTSNPN, CDR2 SVGIG (reference sequence). Trimming pared 2 bases from V and 4 bases from J, leaving 14 bases between. The CDR3 sequence is 14 residues long. The CDR3 DNA is TGTGCCTGGAGTTCCGCAGAAGACCCAGAGACCCAGTACTTC. It yields the protein CAWSSAEDPETQYF.

This clonotype was counted many times. The J gene is TRBJ1-4, the V gene TRBV2; D is uncertain. There are 12 residues in the CDR3. CDR1 SNHLY and CDR2 FYNNEI come from the germline V gene. The V gene lost 10 bases and the J gene lost 8 bases, with 14 bases spanning the gap. CDR3 in DNA: TGTGCCACCAGAGTTGAATCGGAAAAACTGTTTTTT. This sequence encodes CATRVESEKLFF. The entire variable domain, with the rest obtained from reference TRBV2 and TRBJ1-4, is as follows: EPEVTQTPSHQVTQMGQEVILRCVPISNHLYFYWYRQILGQKVEFLVSFYNNEISEKSEIFDDQFSVERPDGSNFTLKIRSTKLEDSAMYFCATRVESEKLFFGSGTQLSVL.

This clonotype was detected many times. V usage is TRBV5-1 and J usage is TRBJ2-7, with D perhaps TRBD1 or TRBD2 (6 bases each). The CDR3 length is 13 residues. Germline assignment: CDR1 SGHRS and CDR2 YFSETQ. V shed 4 bases and J shed 11 bases, with 19 bases lying between them. This CDR3 is CASSPEWGAREYF. Written as DNA, the CDR3 is TGCGCCAGCAGCCCCGAATGGGGGGCTAGGGAGTACTTC.

This clonotype was counted once. This may come from a read error, since a much larger clone is one base off. J is TRBJ2-5 and V is TRBV7-2; 7 bases are shared with TRBD2. CDR1 is SGHTA, CDR2 FQGNSA, per germline. The CDR3 loop spans 15 amino acids. CDR3 region: CASSFRGAGEAAQNF. The CDR3 nucleotides read TGTGCCAGCAGCTTTAGGGGTGCGGGAGAGGCGGCCCAGAACTTC.

This clonotype was observed at least ten times. The chain joins TRBV9 to TRBJ2-1; either TRBD1 or TRBD2 may fit D (5 bases each). Deletions cut 0 bases from V and 7 bases from J, with 17 bases between. The CDR3 consists of 16 residues. Germline V CDR1 and CDR2: SGDLS, YYNGEE. The CDR3 sequence is CASSVGLGDRPNEQFF. Written as DNA, the CDR3 is TGTGCCAGCAGCGTAGGTCTGGGGGATCGGCCAAATGAGCAGTTCTTC.

Worth noting for this clonotype: A read error may be the cause here, since a much bigger clone is one base away. This chain uses TRBV18 with TRBJ2-2; 9 nucleotides agree with TRBD1. Per the germline V gene, CDR1 is KGHSH and CDR2 is LQKENI. This CDR3 is 10 amino acids long. The CDR3 is CASRDRELVF. The CDR3 DNA reads TGTGCCAGTCGGGACAGGGAGCTGGTTTTT.

The chain combines TRBV7-2 with TRBJ2-2; 9 bases are a match to TRBD2. The CDR3 is 18 amino acids. Germline CDR1 reads SGHTA; CDR2 reads FQGNSA. V dropped 7 bases and J dropped 6; count of bases not matched to a gene: 18. The CDR3 is CASTTPYRGRGNAGELFF. The CDR3 DNA reads as TGTGCCAGCACCACCCCTTATCGCGGGAGGGGAAATGCCGGGGAGCTGTTTTTT. Full variable domain (rest looked up from reference TRBV7-2 and TRBJ2-2): GAGVSQSPSNKVTEKGKDVELRCDPISGHTALYWYRQSLGQGLEFLIYFQGNSAPDKSGLPSDRFSAERTGGSVSTLTIQRTQQEDSAVYLCASTTPYRGRGNAGELFFGEGSRLTVL.